This T cell receptor (beta chain) came from a study of cytomegalovirus exposure and HLA in healthy donors. A multiplex PCR was run with 60 Vbeta primers and 13 Jbeta primers. This table comes from immunoSEQ multiplex PCR, and its TCRdb copy is limited to in-frame clones, with some not included. The sample records 130,000 to 150,000 clones, about 78% being singletons. The sequencing sample was made of PBMCs. The receptor was derived from a male donor in good health and CMV-seronegative.

In DNA, the CDR3 is TGTGCCATCGCGGGAGTCCCTGGGGCCAACGTCCTGACTTTC. Its protein is CAIAGVPGANVLTF. The gene calls are TRBV10-3 and TRBJ2-6; 7 bases fit TRBD2. CDR3 length: 14 amino acids. V was pared by 8 bases and J by 2 bases, with 3 bases of the junction left unmatched. From germline, CDR1 is ENHRY and CDR2 SYGVKD.